The next 22 T cell receptor beta chains were all read from a single sample in a study of blood T cell repertoires in COVID-19. Sequencing used immunoSEQ multiplex PCR; TCRdb keeps in-frame clones, though not all of them. The sample gives tens of thousands of clones, 90% of which show up once; approximately 6.2% is in the top ten. The sequenced material came from peripheral blood. These receptors all stem from a man between 35 and 55 years old with acute or convalescent COVID-19.

This rearrangement joins TRBV7-2 to TRBJ2-3; possible D gene TRBD2, 6 bases. CDR3 size: 13 residues. Trimming removed 3 bases from V and 5 bases from J, with 9 bases in between. Germline loops: CDR1 SGHTA, CDR2 FQGNSA. CDR3 sequence (DNA): TGTGCCAGCAGCTTCCTAGCGAGAGATACGCAGTATTTT. Amino acids: CASSFLARDTQYF.

This clone was picked up one time. The V and J genes are TRBV18 and TRBJ2-2, with TRBD1 identical over 9 bases. This CDR3 spans 18 amino acids. V shed 3 bases and J 7 bases; nucleotides not matched to a gene: 15. Per the germline V gene, CDR1 is KGHSH and CDR2 is LQKENI. CDR3 loop: CASSPVPGQGERNGELFF. As DNA, the CDR3 is TGTGCCAGCTCACCGGTCCCGGGACAGGGCGAGCGGAACGGGGAGCTGTTTTTT.

This chain joins TRBV5-5 and TRBJ2-2; 7 bases are a match to TRBD1. V was clipped by 3 bases and J by 4 bases; unmatched bases: 6. The CDR3 spans 15 residues. CDR1 is SGHKS and CDR2 is YYEKEE in the germline V gene (reference sequence). The CDR3 region is CASSWDSGITGELFF. The CDR3 DNA follows: TGTGCCAGCAGCTGGGACAGCGGTATCACCGGGGAGCTGTTTTTT.

The J gene is TRBJ1-1, the V gene TRBV27; D is perhaps TRBD1 (6 bases). The V gene's germline CDR1 is MNHEY and CDR2 SMNVEV (reference sequence). The CDR3 loop spans 13 amino acids. V was clipped by 5 bases and J by 5 bases, with 12 bases between them. The CDR3 spells CASSVQGRTEAFF. In nucleotides, the CDR3 is TGTGCCAGCAGTGTCCAGGGGCGAACTGAAGCTTTCTTT.

The CDR3 reads CASSPQGKDYGYTF. The CDR3 DNA reads as TGTGCCAGCAGCCCGCAGGGGAAGGACTATGGCTACACCTTC. The chain links TRBV3-1 (or the pseudogene TRBV3-2) to TRBJ1-2; TRBD1 is a possible D gene (6 bases). CDR1 LGHDT and CDR2 YNNKEL come from the germline V gene (reference sequence). The CDR3 is 14 residues long. V gave up 4 bases and J gave up 3 bases, with 12 bases separating them.

This clone showed up just once. The V and J genes are TRBV30 and TRBJ1-4; D may be TRBD1 (6 bases). CDR3 length: 13 amino acids. V was shortened by 0 bases and J by 8 bases, with 10 bases between the two germline ends. The germline V gene encodes CDR1 GTSNPN and CDR2 SVGIG (reference sequence). The CDR3 DNA is TGTGCCTGGAGTGTATCAGGGGCGGAAAAACTGTTTTTT. Amino acid sequence: CAWSVSGAEKLFF.

The chain uses TRBV9 and TRBJ2-1, with 8 bases matching TRBD2. The germline V gene encodes CDR1 SGDLS and CDR2 YYNGEE. The CDR3 spans 18 residues. V lost 4 bases and J lost 3; bases outside the gene matches: 15. The CDR3 reads CASSKGGMRLANYNEQFF. The CDR3 bases are TGTGCCAGCAGCAAAGGGGGGATGAGACTAGCGAACTACAATGAGCAGTTCTTC.

The chain joins TRBV18 to TRBJ1-1; TRBD1 agrees at 10 bases. Germline V gene sequence: CDR1 KGHSH, CDR2 LQKENI. Trimming at V came to 3 bases and at J to 6 bases, leaving 19 bases not matched to a gene. This CDR3 has 19 amino acids. CDR3 DNA sequence: TGTGCCAGCTCACCTTTGAGACAGGGGGCGCTAAGTTGGGTCGCTGAAGCTTTCTTT. This sequence encodes CASSPLRQGALSWVAEAFF.

CDR3 sequence reads: CASRPSVSSYEQYF. The CDR3 coding sequence is TGTGCCAGTAGGCCTAGCGTCAGCTCCTACGAGCAGTACTTC. The chain combines TRBV19 with TRBJ2-7; weak D call: TRBD2 (6 bases). Between the trimmed V and J ends, which lost 6 bases and 0 bases, there was a span of 12 bases. The CDR3 sequence is 14 residues long. Germline CDR1 reads LNHDA; CDR2 reads SQIVND (reference sequence).

The V call is TRBV28, the J call TRBJ2-6; D gene ambiguous. Germline CDR1 reads MDHEN; CDR2 reads SYDVKM. Trimming pared 5 bases from V and 0 bases from J, leaving 5 bases between. This CDR3 is 14 amino acids long. CDR3 region: CASSLRSGANVLTF. The CDR3 DNA reads TGTGCCAGCAGTCTGCGCTCTGGGGCCAACGTCCTGACTTTC.

The chain combines TRBV5-6 with TRBJ2-5; weak D call: TRBD1 (6 bases). Germline V gene data show CDR1 as SGHDT and CDR2 as YYEEEE. The CDR3 runs 16 residues. Between the trimmed V and J ends, which lost 4 bases and 1 base, there was a span of 17 bases. CDR3 DNA: TGTGCCAGCAGCCGAAGACAGGTAGAAGGCCAAGAGACCCAGTACTTC. Its protein product is CASSRRQVEGQETQYF.

A few counts support this clone. The rearrangement links TRBV20-1 to TRBJ1-2; TRBD1 might be the D (5 bases). The CDR3 consists of 11 residues. The germline V and J ends were trimmed by 5 bases and 4 bases, with 8 bases remaining between them. CDR1 DFQATT and CDR2 SNEGSKA come from the germline V gene (reference sequence). CDR3 in amino acids: CSARRAYGYTF. The DNA for the CDR3 is TGCAGTGCTCGCAGGGCCTATGGCTACACCTTC.

The rearrangement links TRBV5-4 to TRBJ2-1, with 7 bases aligning to TRBD1. J was trimmed by 0 bases and V by 4 bases; bases with no gene match: 4. Per the germline V gene, CDR1 is SGHNT and CDR2 is YYREEE (reference sequence). The CDR3 has 15 residues. The CDR3 region is CASSKGQVSYNEQFF. The CDR3, as DNA: TGTGCCAGCAGCAAAGGACAGGTCTCCTACAATGAGCAGTTCTTC.

This chain uses TRBV19 with TRBJ2-7; D is ambiguous. Germline V CDR1 and CDR2: LNHDA, SQIVND (reference sequence). The CDR3 covers 12 residues. Trimming took 7 bases from V and 3 from J, leaving 10 bases between them. DNA for the CDR3: TGTGCCAGTAAATCGCGATTCTACGAGCAGTACTTC. Its protein is CASKSRFYEQYF.

The DNA for the CDR3 is TGTGCCACCAGTGATTCTGTCGGGGAGCTGTTTTTT. Translating gives CATSDSVGELFF. The J gene is TRBJ2-2, the V gene TRBV24-1; D unresolved. CDR1 and CDR2 from the germline V gene are KGHDR and SFDVKD. The CDR3 is 12 residues long. Trimming removed 2 bases at V and 7 bases at J, with 4 bases between.

The chain employs TRBV30 and TRBJ1-3, with unresolved D. CDR3 length equals 16 residues. Germline lookup yields CDR1 GTSNPN and CDR2 SVGIG (reference sequence). V lost 8 bases to trimming and J lost 0 bases, with 20 bases between them. CDR3: CALKVLGVNSGNTIYF. The CDR3 region has the DNA TGTGCCCTCAAGGTGTTGGGCGTAAACTCTGGAAACACCATATATTTT.

V usage is TRBV2 and J usage is TRBJ1-5; the D gene is possibly TRBD1 (5 bases). V was shortened by 7 bases and J by 7 bases, with 14 bases between the two germline ends. Germline V CDR1 and CDR2: SNHLY, FYNNEI. The CDR3 consists of 13 residues. The CDR3 loop is CASKWGEGQPQHF. CDR3 nucleotides: TGTGCCAGCAAATGGGGGGAGGGACAGCCCCAGCATTTT.

The DNA of the CDR3 is TGTGCCACCAAAGCGGGAGGTACGGGACAAGATACGCAGTATTTT. Its translation is CATKAGGTGQDTQYF. This chain connects TRBV15 to TRBJ2-3; 9 nucleotides match TRBD2. V shed 7 bases, J shed 5 bases, and the junction held 10 bases outside the gene matches. CDR3 length equals 15 residues. Germline assignment: CDR1 LNHNV and CDR2 YYDKDF (reference sequence).

The CDR3 loop reads CASSSSGLAGVLDTQYF. The CDR3 DNA is TGTGCCAGCAGCTCCTCGGGACTAGCGGGAGTTCTAGATACGCAGTATTTT. The gene calls are TRBV7-6 and TRBJ2-3; 14 bases fit TRBD2. Germline V gives CDR1 SGHVS, CDR2 FNYEAQ. The CDR3 loop spans 17 amino acids. Trimming cost V 4 bases and J 5 bases; bases outside gene matches: 8.

This chain connects TRBV7-3 to TRBJ1-1; a weak D match, TRBD1 (6 bases). CDR1 is SGHTA, CDR2 FQGTGA, per germline. V gave up 7 bases and J gave up 0 bases, with 12 bases separating them. The CDR3 covers 14 residues. The CDR3 spells CASTDRNMNTEAFF. CDR3 DNA sequence: TGTGCCAGCACCGACAGGAATATGAACACTGAAGCTTTCTTT.

This clone was found a few times. The chain couples TRBV25-1 to TRBJ2-1, with 7 bases aligning to TRBD2. The V segment lost 1 base and the J segment 6 bases; nucleotides outside the gene matches: 9. Germline-derived CDR1 and CDR2 are MGHDK and SYGVNS. The CDR3 covers 16 residues. The CDR3 loop reads CASSESASGGPNEQFF. The CDR3 region has the DNA TGTGCCAGCAGTGAATCCGCTAGCGGAGGGCCCAATGAGCAGTTCTTC.

This rearrangement joins TRBV9 to TRBJ1-1; 8 bases fit TRBD1. The CDR3 contains 14 residues. V was clipped by 4 bases and J by 4 bases; unmatched bases: 6. Germline loops: CDR1 SGDLS, CDR2 YYNGEE. The CDR3 bases are TGTGCCAGCAGCCCAGGGGGACAGGCCACTGAAGCTTTCTTT. This encodes CASSPGGQATEAFF. The variable domain in full, with the rest retrieved from reference TRBV9 and TRBJ1-1, is DSGVTQTPKHLITATGQRVTLRCSPRSGDLSVYWYQQSLDQGLQFLIQYYNGEERAKGNILERFSAQQFPDLHSELNLSSLELGDSALYFCASSPGGQATEAFFGQGTRLTVV.